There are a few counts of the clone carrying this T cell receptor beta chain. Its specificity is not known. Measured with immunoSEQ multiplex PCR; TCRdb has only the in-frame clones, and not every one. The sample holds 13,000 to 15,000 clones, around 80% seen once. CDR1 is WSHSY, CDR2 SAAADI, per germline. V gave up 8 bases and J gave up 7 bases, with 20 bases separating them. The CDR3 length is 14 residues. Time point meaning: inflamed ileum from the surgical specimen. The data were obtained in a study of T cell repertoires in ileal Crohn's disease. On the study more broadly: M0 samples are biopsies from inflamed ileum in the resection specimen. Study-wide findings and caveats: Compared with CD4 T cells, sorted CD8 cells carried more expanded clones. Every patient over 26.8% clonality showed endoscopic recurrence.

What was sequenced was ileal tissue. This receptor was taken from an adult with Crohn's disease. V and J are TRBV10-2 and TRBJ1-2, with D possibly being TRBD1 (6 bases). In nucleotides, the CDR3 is TGCGCCAGCGATAGGGGGGAACCAAGTGGTGGCTACACCTTC. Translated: CASDRGEPSGGYTF.